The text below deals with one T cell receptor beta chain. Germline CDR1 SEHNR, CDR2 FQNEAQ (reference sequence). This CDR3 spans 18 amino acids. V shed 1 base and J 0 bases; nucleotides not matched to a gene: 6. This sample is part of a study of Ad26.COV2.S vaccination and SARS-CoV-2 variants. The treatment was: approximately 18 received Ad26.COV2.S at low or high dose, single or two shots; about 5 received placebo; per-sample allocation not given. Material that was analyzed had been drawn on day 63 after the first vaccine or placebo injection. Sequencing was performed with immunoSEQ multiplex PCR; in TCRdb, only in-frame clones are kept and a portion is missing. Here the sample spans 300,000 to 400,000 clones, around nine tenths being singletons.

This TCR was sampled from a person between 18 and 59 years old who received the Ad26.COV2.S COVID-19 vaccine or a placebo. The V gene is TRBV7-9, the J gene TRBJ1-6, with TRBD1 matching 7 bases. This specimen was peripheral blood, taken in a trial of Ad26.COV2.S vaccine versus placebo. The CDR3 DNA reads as TGTGCCAGCAGCTTAGTGAGCGCAGGGGGCTCCTATAATTCACCCCTCCACTTT. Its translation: CASSLVSAGGSYNSPLHF. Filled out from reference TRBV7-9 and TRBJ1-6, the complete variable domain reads DTGVSQNPRHKITKRGQNVTFRCDPISEHNRLYWYRQTLGQGPEFLTYFQNEAQLEKSRLLSDRFSAERPKGSFSTLEIQRTEQGDSAMYLCASSLVSAGGSYNSPLHFGNGTRLTVT.